This T cell receptor beta chain was documented in a study of blood T cell repertoires in COVID-19. Study overall: The cDNA or gDNA used as material had been derived from T cells, B-cell-depleted T cells, or PBMCs.

Original analysis: Researchers report that nucleated cell counts were estimated from reference gene primer amplification. Repertoires were generated with immunoSEQ multiplex PCR, while TCRdb's copy carries only in-frame clones and drops some. That table supplies the V and J calls and clone size; D and trimming were determined from the DNA. The sample includes about 350,000 clones, roughly 87% of them seen just once. V lost 3 bases, J lost 2 bases, and 5 bases stayed unmatched. The CDR3 is 15 residues long. Germline CDR1 and CDR2: MDHEN and SYDVKM. Cohort placement rested on clinical history that participants reported themselves. Either two negative PCRs, clearance, or symptom resolution qualified Cohort 3 donors as recovered.

The sequence derives from a woman aged 25-40 years who had recovered from COVID-19. The rearrangement joins TRBV28 to TRBJ2-3, with 7 bases lining up with TRBD2. Sequencing was carried out using PBMCs or T cells enriched from blood (not recorded which). CDR3 in amino acids: CASSLAGEITDTQYF. The CDR3, as DNA: TGTGCCAGCAGTTTGGCGGGGGAGATCACAGATACGCAGTATTTT.